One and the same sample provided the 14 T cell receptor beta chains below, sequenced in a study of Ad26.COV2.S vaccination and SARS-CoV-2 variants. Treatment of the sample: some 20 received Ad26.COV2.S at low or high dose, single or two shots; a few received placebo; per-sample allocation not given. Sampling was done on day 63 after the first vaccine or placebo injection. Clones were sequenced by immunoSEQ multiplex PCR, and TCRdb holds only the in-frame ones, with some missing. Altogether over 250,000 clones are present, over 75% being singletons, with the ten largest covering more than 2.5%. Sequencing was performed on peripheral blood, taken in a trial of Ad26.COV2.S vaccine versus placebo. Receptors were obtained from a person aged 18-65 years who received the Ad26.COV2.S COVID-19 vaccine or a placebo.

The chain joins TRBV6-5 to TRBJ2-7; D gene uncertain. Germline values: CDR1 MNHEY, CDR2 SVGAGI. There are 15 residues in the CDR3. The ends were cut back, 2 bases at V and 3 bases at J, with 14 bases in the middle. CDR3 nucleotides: TGTGCCAGCAGTTACGCCCGTCAGAAGTACTACGAGCAGTACTTC. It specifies CASSYARQKYYEQYF.

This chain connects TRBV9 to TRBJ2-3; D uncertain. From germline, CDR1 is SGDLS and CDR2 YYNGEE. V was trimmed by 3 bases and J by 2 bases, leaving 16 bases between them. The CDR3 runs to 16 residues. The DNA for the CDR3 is TGTGCCAGCAGCGCATTGCGGAGCGCGAACACAGATACGCAGTATTTT. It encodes CASSALRSANTDTQYF.

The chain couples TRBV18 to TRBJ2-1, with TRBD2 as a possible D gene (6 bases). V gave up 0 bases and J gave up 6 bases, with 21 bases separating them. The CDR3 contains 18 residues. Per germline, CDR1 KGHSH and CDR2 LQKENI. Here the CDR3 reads CASSPPNPRASDSNEQFF. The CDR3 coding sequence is TGTGCCAGCTCACCACCCAACCCGAGGGCTAGCGACAGCAATGAGCAGTTCTTC.

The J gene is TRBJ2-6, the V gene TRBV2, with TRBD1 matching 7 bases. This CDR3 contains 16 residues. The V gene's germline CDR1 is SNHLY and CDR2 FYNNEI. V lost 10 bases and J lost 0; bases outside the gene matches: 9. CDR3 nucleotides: TGTGCCATCCGGGACAGTTTTTCCTCTGGGGCCAACGTCCTGACTTTC. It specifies CAIRDSFSSGANVLTF.

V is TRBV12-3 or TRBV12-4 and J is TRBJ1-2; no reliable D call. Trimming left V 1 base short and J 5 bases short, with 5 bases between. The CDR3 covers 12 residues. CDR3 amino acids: CASSLVPYGYTF. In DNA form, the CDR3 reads TGTGCCAGCAGTTTAGTACCTTATGGCTACACCTTC.

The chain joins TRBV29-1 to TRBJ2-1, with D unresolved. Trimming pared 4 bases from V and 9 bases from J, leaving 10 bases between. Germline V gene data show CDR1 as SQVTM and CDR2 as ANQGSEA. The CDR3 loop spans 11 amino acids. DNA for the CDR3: TGCAGCGTTGTTCCGATGCGTGAGCAGTTCTTC. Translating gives CSVVPMREQFF.

The CDR3 here is CASSGRSLTDTQYF. For the CDR3, the DNA is TGTGCCAGCAGTGGAAGAAGCCTTACAGATACGCAGTATTTT. The chain uses TRBV2 and TRBJ2-3; D gene unclear. The CDR3 has 14 amino acids. V was shortened by 4 bases and J by 3 bases, with 11 bases between the two germline ends. CDR1 SNHLY and CDR2 FYNNEI come from the germline V gene. The full variable domain, in which reference TRBV2 and TRBJ2-3 provide the parts outside the CDR3, is EPEVTQTPSHQVTQMGQEVILRCVPISNHLYFYWYRQILGQKVEFLVSFYNNEISEKSEIFDDQFSVERPDGSNFTLKIRSTKLEDSAMYFCASSGRSLTDTQYFGPGTRLTVL.

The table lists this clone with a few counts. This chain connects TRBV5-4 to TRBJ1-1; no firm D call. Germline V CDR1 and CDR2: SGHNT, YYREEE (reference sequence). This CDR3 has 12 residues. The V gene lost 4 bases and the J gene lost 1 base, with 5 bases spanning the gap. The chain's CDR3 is CASSRKNTEAFF. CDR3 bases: TGTGCCAGCAGCCGCAAGAACACTGAAGCTTTCTTT.

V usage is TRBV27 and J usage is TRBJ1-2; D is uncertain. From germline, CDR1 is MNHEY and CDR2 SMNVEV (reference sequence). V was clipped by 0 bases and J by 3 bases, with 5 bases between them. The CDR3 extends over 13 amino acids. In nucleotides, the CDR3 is TGTGCCAGCAGTTTATCGAACCACTATGGCTACACCTTC. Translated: CASSLSNHYGYTF.

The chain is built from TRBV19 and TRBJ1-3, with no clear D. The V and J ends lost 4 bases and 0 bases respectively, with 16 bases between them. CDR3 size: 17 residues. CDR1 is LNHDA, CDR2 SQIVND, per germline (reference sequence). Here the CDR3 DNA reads TGTGCCAGTAGTAACGACCCCCCTTCTTACTCTGGAAACACCATATATTTT. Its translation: CASSNDPPSYSGNTIYF.

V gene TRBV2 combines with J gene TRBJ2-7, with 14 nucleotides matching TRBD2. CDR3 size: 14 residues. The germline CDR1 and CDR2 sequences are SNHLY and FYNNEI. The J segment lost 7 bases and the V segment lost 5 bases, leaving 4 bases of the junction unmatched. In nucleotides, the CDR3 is TGTGCCAGCAGTAGACTAGCGGGAGGGGAAGAGCAGTACTTC. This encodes CASSRLAGGEEQYF. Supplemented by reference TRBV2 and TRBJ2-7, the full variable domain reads EPEVTQTPSHQVTQMGQEVILRCVPISNHLYFYWYRQILGQKVEFLVSFYNNEISEKSEIFDDQFSVERPDGSNFTLKIRSTKLEDSAMYFCASSRLAGGEEQYFGPGTRLTVT.

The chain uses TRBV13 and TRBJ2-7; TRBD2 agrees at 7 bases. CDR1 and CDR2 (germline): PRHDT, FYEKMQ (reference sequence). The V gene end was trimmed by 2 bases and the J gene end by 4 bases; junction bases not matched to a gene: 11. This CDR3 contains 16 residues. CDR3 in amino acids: CASSLFGGTKGYEQYF. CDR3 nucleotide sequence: TGTGCCAGCAGCTTATTTGGAGGGACTAAGGGGTACGAGCAGTACTTC.

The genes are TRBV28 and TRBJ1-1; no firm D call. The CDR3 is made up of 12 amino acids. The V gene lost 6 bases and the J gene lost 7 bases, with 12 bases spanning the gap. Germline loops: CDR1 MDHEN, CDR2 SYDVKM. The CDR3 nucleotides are TGTGCCAGCAGGTCTTATGGCAGTGAAGCTTTCTTT. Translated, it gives CASRSYGSEAFF.

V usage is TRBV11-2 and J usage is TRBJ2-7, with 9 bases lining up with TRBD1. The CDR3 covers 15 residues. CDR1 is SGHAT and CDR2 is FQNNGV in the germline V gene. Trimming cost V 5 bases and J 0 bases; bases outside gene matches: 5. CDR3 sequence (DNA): TGTGCCAGCAGCACCCGGGACAGGGTCTCCTACGAGCAGTACTTC. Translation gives CASSTRDRVSYEQYF.